This T cell receptor beta chain was documented in a study of cytomegalovirus exposure and HLA in healthy donors. The J segment lost 0 bases and the V segment lost 1 base, leaving 14 bases of the junction unmatched. The germline V gene has CDR1 LGHNA and CDR2 YSLEER. This CDR3 comprises 20 residues. The PCR was carried out with 60 Vbeta primers and 13 Jbeta primers. TCRdb's table, derived via immunoSEQ multiplex PCR, lists solely in-frame clones and lacks some. Of roughly 120,000 clones in the sample, roughly 80% are singletons; the top ten hold less than 4%. The source material was PBMCs. The V and J genes are TRBV4-3 and TRBJ2-3; the match to TRBD1 covers 9 bases. This receptor was obtained from a woman in her twenties or thirties in good health and CMV-seropositive. The CDR3, as DNA: TGCGCCAGCAGCCAAGTGGGACAGGGCAGGATCCTGTTTAGCACAGATACGCAGTATTTT. Translation: CASSQVGQGRILFSTDTQYF.